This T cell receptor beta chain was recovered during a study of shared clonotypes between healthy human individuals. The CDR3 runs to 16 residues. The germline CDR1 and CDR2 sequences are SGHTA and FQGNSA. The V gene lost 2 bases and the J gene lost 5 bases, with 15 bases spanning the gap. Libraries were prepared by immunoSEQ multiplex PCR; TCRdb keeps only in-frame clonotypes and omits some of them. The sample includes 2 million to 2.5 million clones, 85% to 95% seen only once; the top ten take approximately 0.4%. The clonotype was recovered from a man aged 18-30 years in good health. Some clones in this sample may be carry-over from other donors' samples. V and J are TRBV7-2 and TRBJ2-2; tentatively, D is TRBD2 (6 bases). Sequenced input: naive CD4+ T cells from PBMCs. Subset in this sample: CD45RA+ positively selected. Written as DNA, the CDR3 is TGTGCCAGCAGCTTAACCGCGGGGAGAGGGACCGGGGAGCTGTTTTTT. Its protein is CASSLTAGRGTGELFF.